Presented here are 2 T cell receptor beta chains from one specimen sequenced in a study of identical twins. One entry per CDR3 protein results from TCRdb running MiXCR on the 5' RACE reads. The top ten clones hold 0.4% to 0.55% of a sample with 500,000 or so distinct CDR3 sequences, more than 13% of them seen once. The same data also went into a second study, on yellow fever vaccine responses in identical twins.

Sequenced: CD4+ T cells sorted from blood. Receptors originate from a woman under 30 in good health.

The CDR3 protein is CASSDRDFYKAAYTQYF. Written as DNA, the CDR3 is TGTGCCAGCAGCGACCGGGACTTCTATAAAGCTGCCTATACGCAGTATTTT. This chain connects TRBV7-6 to TRBJ2-3; tentatively, D is TRBD2 (6 bases). This CDR3 is built from 17 residues. V lost 5 bases and J lost 7, with 25 bases in between. The germline V gene has CDR1 SGHVS and CDR2 FNYEAQ.

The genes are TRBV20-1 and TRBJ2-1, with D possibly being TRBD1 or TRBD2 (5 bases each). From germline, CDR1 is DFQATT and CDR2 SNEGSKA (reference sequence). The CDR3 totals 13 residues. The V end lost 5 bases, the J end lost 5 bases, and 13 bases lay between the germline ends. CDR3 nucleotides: TGCAGTGCTCGGGACGGGACGAACAATGAGCAGTTCTTC. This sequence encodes CSARDGTNNEQFF.